In this sample, the clone carrying this TCR beta chain turned up once. As yet, its antigen is unknown. This sample was included in a study of cytomegalovirus exposure and HLA in healthy donors. Study-wide background: HLA-typed donors were the source of tens of millions of unique TCRs, which an early data release held.

The PCR made use of 60 Vbeta and 13 Jbeta primers. Generated by immunoSEQ multiplex PCR, the TCRdb table keeps only in-frame clones and is missing some. The table lists around 260,000 clones, 80% of them singletons. Germline-derived CDR1 and CDR2 are MGHRA and YSYEKL. V gave up 4 bases and J gave up 3 bases; unmatched junction bases: 10. The CDR3 runs to 18 residues. Findings of the study overall: Common viral pathogens seemed, in a later analysis, to connect with several of the most significant clusters. Previously analyzed data showed that most TCR beta V segments were productive at a frequency of about 87% or about 30%. A list of 150 or so TCR beta chains associated with cytomegalovirus was given.

The sequence was obtained from a girl aged 2-10 years in good health and CMV-seronegative. The chain links TRBV4-1 to TRBJ2-1; TRBD2 aligns across 12 bases. Sequenced input: PBMCs. The CDR3 DNA follows: TGCGCCAGCAGCCTACACTCCCGACTAGCGGGGGACTACAATGAGCAGTTCTTC. Its translation is CASSLHSRLAGDYNEQFF.